The 16 T cell receptor beta chains presented below share a single source sample, sequenced in a study of T cells in Graves' hyperthyroidism and ophthalmopathy. Template material for amplifying TCR beta CDR3 regions consisted of RNA transcripts. The study used the HTBI primer set for a first-round RT-PCR of the TCR CDR3. TCRdb re-called the multiplex PCR reads through MiXCR, storing one row per CDR3 protein. The table has 700,000 or so distinct CDR3 sequences, roughly 15% seen once. Sequencing was carried out using blood. These receptor sequences come from a man in his late teens or twenties with Graves' hyperthyroidism.

There are many counts of this clonotype. Because the CDR3's place on the DNA is in doubt, the DNA is left out and the CDR3 is given as listed by TCRdb. The chain recombines TRBV5-6 with TRBJ2-5; TRBD2 is the table's D call and was not checked against the DNA. Ends included, the CDR3 has 18 residues. From germline, CDR1 is SGHDT and CDR2 YYEEEE. Here the CDR3 reads CASSWLLAGEGFLETQYF.

This chain connects TRBV11-2 to TRBJ1-6, with 7 bases matching TRBD1. Germline V lookup: CDR1 SGHAT, CDR2 FQNNGV. The CDR3 loop spans 16 amino acids. Trimming cost V 1 base and J 6 bases; bases outside gene matches: 6. CDR3 sequence (DNA): TGTGCCAGCAGCTTAGGTACGGGACAGCTTAATTCACCCCTCCACTTT. The encoded protein is CASSLGTGQLNSPLHF.

This clonotype was seen ten or more times. The CDR3 DNA reads TGTGCCAGCACCCAAATCGGGACCAAAAACATTCAGTACTTC. This gives the protein CASTQIGTKNIQYF. The chain joins TRBV12-3 or TRBV12-4 to TRBJ2-4; the D gene is possibly TRBD2 (5 bases). This CDR3 region has 14 residues. The V end lost 7 bases, the J end lost 2 bases, and 12 bases lay between the germline ends.

V usage is TRBV10-1 and J usage is TRBJ2-3, with 7 nucleotides matching TRBD1. Trimming removed 3 bases from V and 6 bases from J; junction bases left unmatched: 3. The CDR3 sequence is 13 residues long. CDR1 is WNHNN, CDR2 SYGVQD, per germline (reference sequence). This CDR3 reads CASSEQGFDTQYF. In DNA form, the CDR3 reads TGCGCCAGCAGTGAACAGGGGTTCGATACGCAGTATTTT.

This clonotype was observed a handful of times. The chain couples TRBV12-5 to TRBJ2-3, with 11 bases that match TRBD2. J was trimmed by 4 bases and V by 1 base; bases with no gene match: 4. Germline V CDR1 and CDR2: LGHNT, FRNRAP. There are 16 residues in the CDR3. The DNA of the CDR3 is TGTGCTAGTGGTTTGGGACTAGCGGGATCCGCAGATACGCAGTATTTT. Translating gives CASGLGLAGSADTQYF.

This clonotype was counted at least ten times. This chain connects TRBV15 to TRBJ2-3; D perhaps matches TRBD2 (5 bases). The germline V and J ends were trimmed by 5 bases and 4 bases, with 10 bases remaining between them. Germline CDR1 LNHNV, CDR2 YYDKDF (reference sequence). This CDR3 is built from 13 residues. The CDR3 loop is CATSGRSSDTQYF. CDR3 nucleotide sequence: TGTGCCACCAGCGGGAGATCGTCAGATACGCAGTATTTT.

V gene TRBV19 combines with J gene TRBJ1-6; 8 bases are shared with TRBD1. The CDR3 is 15 amino acids. J gave up 5 bases and V 4 bases, and 4 bases lay outside the gene matches. Germline values: CDR1 LNHDA, CDR2 SQIVND (reference sequence). This CDR3 reads CASSRTGMNNSPLHF. The CDR3 DNA sequence: TGTGCCAGTAGTAGGACAGGGATGAATAATTCACCCCTCCACTTT.

The gene calls are TRBV29-1 and TRBJ1-1; D is uncertain. Trimming took 7 bases from V and 4 from J, leaving 16 bases between them. This CDR3 has 13 amino acids. CDR1 and CDR2 (germline): SQVTM, ANQGSEA. The CDR3 DNA reads as TGCAGCGGCTCGACCGGGCTAGCCACTGAAGCTTTCTTT. As protein: CSGSTGLATEAFF.

The genes are TRBV6-1 and TRBJ1-1; TRBD1 matches at 8 bases. V lost 4 bases, J lost 2 bases, and 3 bases stayed unmatched. The CDR3 has 14 residues. The germline gives CDR1 MNHNS, CDR2 SASEGT. DNA for the CDR3: TGTGCCAGCAGTGGACAGGGGACAAACACTGAAGCTTTCTTT. It specifies CASSGQGTNTEAFF.

This clonotype has at least ten counts. V and J are TRBV7-2 and TRBJ2-7; weak D call: TRBD1 (6 bases). CDR1 and CDR2 (germline): SGHTA, FQGNSA. The CDR3 totals 16 residues. V lost 2 bases and J lost 0, with 14 bases in between. The CDR3 sequence: CASSLRGGLSSYEQYF. CDR3 sequence (DNA): TGTGCCAGCAGCTTACGAGGGGGATTGAGCTCCTACGAGCAGTACTTC.

The sample holds many counts of this clonotype. The CDR3 loop reads CASSWSAGSYEQYF. The CDR3 DNA reads TGTGCCAGCAGCTGGAGTGCGGGTTCCTACGAGCAGTACTTC. The chain is built from TRBV12-3 or TRBV12-4 and TRBJ2-7, with D possibly TRBD2 on 5 matching bases. The germline V and J ends were trimmed by 6 bases and 1 base, with 13 bases remaining between them. The CDR3 has 14 amino acids.

This clonotype has a handful of counts. The chain links TRBV20-1 to TRBJ2-1; 7 bases match TRBD2. The CDR3 is 13 residues long. V lost 3 bases and J lost 7; bases outside the gene matches: 6. CDR1 DFQATT and CDR2 SNEGSKA come from the germline V gene (reference sequence). The CDR3 nucleotides read TGCAGTGCTAGGCTAGCGGATATTAATGAGCAGTTCTTC. This gives the protein CSARLADINEQFF.

The rearrangement links TRBV2 to TRBJ2-2; D is possibly TRBD1 or TRBD2 (5 bases each). Germline V CDR1 and CDR2: SNHLY, FYNNEI. The CDR3 sequence is 17 residues long. V was pared by 0 bases and J by 1 base, with 12 bases between. The CDR3 DNA reads as TGTGCCAGCAGTGAAGCGGGGGTGAGGGGGAACACCGGGGAGCTGTTTTTT. Translating it yields CASSEAGVRGNTGELFF.

At least ten counts were recorded for this clonotype. This chain links TRBV28 with TRBJ2-1, with a possible D match to TRBD2 (6 bases). CDR1 MDHEN and CDR2 SYDVKM come from the germline V gene. The CDR3 is 11 residues long. Trimming left V 6 bases short and J 9 bases short, with 9 bases between. The CDR3 sequence: CASRGRGEQFF. In DNA form, the CDR3 reads TGTGCCAGCAGAGGGCGGGGTGAGCAGTTCTTC.

This sequence joins TRBV2 and TRBJ2-7; unclear D gene. The CDR3 is made up of 12 amino acids. With 7 bases removed from V and 3 bases from J, the gap between germline ends came to 10 bases. Germline assignment: CDR1 SNHLY and CDR2 FYNNEI. The CDR3 loop reads CASTKNFYEQYF. The CDR3, as DNA: TGTGCCAGCACCAAAAATTTCTACGAGCAGTACTTC.

This clonotype was detected a few times. The chain employs TRBV5-5 and TRBJ2-7; D may be TRBD2 (6 bases). The CDR3 spans 14 residues. CDR1 is SGHKS, CDR2 YYEKEE, per germline (reference sequence). V lost 4 bases, J lost 4 bases, and 15 bases lay in between. This CDR3 is CASSQYGGEYEQYF. The CDR3 nucleotides are TGTGCCAGCAGCCAGTACGGGGGAGAATACGAGCAGTACTTC.